This entry concerns a single T cell receptor (beta chain). No antigen is known for it. This sample was included in a study of OX40 agonist ivuxolimab in advanced cancers. Overall study findings and caveats: Antigen specificity was not determined for the expanded peripheral T cells. CD4+ T cells averaged fewer expanded clones than CD8+ T cells. Certain nonresponders additionally had low normalized T-cell clonal expansion. Relatively little clonal expansion, among the lowest observed, appeared in partial responders at 0.1-3.0 mg/kg.

Sequencing was performed with immunoSEQ multiplex PCR; in TCRdb, only in-frame clones are kept and a portion is missing. The data contain approximately 84,000 clones, approximately 89% of them singletons. The V end lost 1 base, the J end lost 7 bases, and 8 bases lay between the germline ends. This CDR3 region has 13 residues. CDR1 and CDR2 from the germline V gene are SGHVS and FQNEAQ. This receptor was obtained from an adult with an advanced solid tumor such as melanoma, head and neck, liver or kidney cancer. The V call is TRBV7-8, the J call TRBJ1-3, with unresolved D. The sequencing used CD4+ or CD8+ T cells sorted from blood, collected in a trial of the OX40 agonist ivuxolimab. This CDR3 is CASSLGTSNTIYF. DNA for the CDR3: TGTGCCAGCAGCTTAGGGACGTCGAACACCATATATTTT.